Sequencing of this TCR beta chain was carried out in a study of blood T cells in healthy people across ages. Notes on this clonotype: The antigen remains unidentified.

Findings and limits, study-wide: A strong correlation was found between TCR beta diversity and the percentage of naive T cells. The lack of PBMC sorting stopped any conclusive naive versus antigen-experienced comparison.

Through a sample-barcoded 5' primer and a J-beta primer mix, a second PCR was run for roughly 7 to 11 cycles. Through a template-switch adaptor with 12 random nucleotides, each cDNA molecule received a tag. TCRdb reanalysed the 5' RACE reads using MiXCR and keeps one entry per CDR3 protein. The sample includes hundreds of thousands of distinct CDR3 sequences, roughly 44% seen only once; the top ten take roughly a fifth. Sample: blood. This TCR was recovered from a man aged 55-75 years in good health.

The CDR3 nucleotides read TGTGCCAGCTCCGAACAGGGGGCCGAAGAGACCCAGTACTTC. Amino acid sequence: CASSEQGAEETQYF. The V gene is TRBV6-2 or TRBV6-3, the J gene TRBJ2-5; 9 bases line up with TRBD1. CDR1 and CDR2 (germline): MNHEY, SVGEGT. The CDR3 runs to 14 residues. V lost 8 bases to trimming and J lost 3 bases; unmatched junction nucleotides: 7.